The 7 T cell receptor beta chains below were found in one sample sequenced in a study of T cell changes during pregnancy in multiple sclerosis. Measured with immunoSEQ multiplex PCR; TCRdb has only the in-frame clones, and not every one. The data show roughly 110,000 clones, around 90% seen once. Source: peripheral blood, taken after pregnancy. The receptor source for this set is a female donor with multiple sclerosis, enrolled in a pregnancy study.

This clone has only one observation. V is TRBV2 and J is TRBJ1-2; a possible D gene is TRBD1 (6 bases). Germline V lookup: CDR1 SNHLY, CDR2 FYNNEI. The CDR3 is made up of 13 amino acids. Between the trimmed V and J ends, which lost 3 bases and 8 bases, there was a span of 13 bases. CDR3 region: CASSDWGLEGYTF. Here the CDR3 DNA reads TGTGCCAGCAGTGATTGGGGGCTGGAGGGCTACACCTTC. Supplemented by reference TRBV2 and TRBJ1-2, the full variable domain reads EPEVTQTPSHQVTQMGQEVILRCVPISNHLYFYWYRQILGQKVEFLVSFYNNEISEKSEIFDDQFSVERPDGSNFTLKIRSTKLEDSAMYFCASSDWGLEGYTFGSGTRLTVV.

The chain couples TRBV7-3 to TRBJ2-5, with 9 bases identical to TRBD1. V shed 0 bases and J 4 bases; nucleotides not matched to a gene: 0. The germline V gene has CDR1 SGHTA and CDR2 FQGTGA. This CDR3 region has 14 residues. The CDR3 DNA follows: TGTGCCAGCAGCTTAACGGACAGGGGAGAGACCCAGTACTTC. Amino acids: CASSLTDRGETQYF.

This chain links TRBV10-2 with TRBJ1-5; 9 nucleotides align to TRBD1. Germline loops: CDR1 WSHSY, CDR2 SAAADI. The CDR3 has 16 amino acids. V gave up 2 bases and J gave up 1 base; unmatched junction bases: 3. The CDR3 nucleotides are TGCGCCAGCAGTGAGACAGGGGGCTTGAGCAATCAGCCCCAGCATTTT. It specifies CASSETGGLSNQPQHF.

V is TRBV7-2 and J is TRBJ1-4, with 7 bases identical to TRBD1. The germline V gene encodes CDR1 SGHTA and CDR2 FQGNSA. Trimming cost V 8 bases and J 5 bases; bases outside gene matches: 5. The CDR3 has 13 amino acids. CDR3 sequence: CASQGQSNEKLFF. The DNA for the CDR3 is TGTGCCAGCCAGGGACAGTCCAATGAAAAACTGTTTTTT.

The CDR3 DNA follows: TGTGCCAGCAGCTTAGCTAGCGCGGATACGCAGTATTTT. Protein: CASSLASADTQYF. This rearrangement joins TRBV7-3 to TRBJ2-3, with TRBD2 as a possible D gene (6 bases). CDR3 size: 13 residues. CDR1 and CDR2 (germline): SGHTA, FQGTGA. The germline V and J ends were trimmed by 2 bases and 6 bases, with 9 bases remaining between them.

V is TRBV6-4 and J is TRBJ2-7; 7 nucleotides align to TRBD2. The CDR3 totals 14 residues. V lost 7 bases to trimming and J lost 0 bases; unmatched junction nucleotides: 6. Germline lookup yields CDR1 MRHNA and CDR2 SNTAGT. The CDR3 loop reads CASKSQRDSYEQYF. The CDR3 region has the DNA TGTGCCAGCAAGTCCCAGCGGGACTCCTACGAGCAGTACTTC.

CDR3 DNA sequence: TGTGCCAGCAGCTTCCGTGCTAGCGGGTCGAGTATAGGCGAGACCCAGTACTTC. This encodes CASSFRASGSSIGETQYF. This sequence joins TRBV7-2 and TRBJ2-5; TRBD2 matches 8 bases. The V segment lost 3 bases and the J segment 5 bases; nucleotides outside the gene matches: 17. CDR3 length: 18 amino acids. Germline V gene data show CDR1 as SGHTA and CDR2 as FQGNSA. The whole variable domain, remainder taken from reference TRBV7-2 and TRBJ2-5, is GAGVSQSPSNKVTEKGKDVELRCDPISGHTALYWYRQSLGQGLEFLIYFQGNSAPDKSGLPSDRFSAERTGGSVSTLTIQRTQQEDSAVYLCASSFRASGSSIGETQYFGPGTRLLVL.